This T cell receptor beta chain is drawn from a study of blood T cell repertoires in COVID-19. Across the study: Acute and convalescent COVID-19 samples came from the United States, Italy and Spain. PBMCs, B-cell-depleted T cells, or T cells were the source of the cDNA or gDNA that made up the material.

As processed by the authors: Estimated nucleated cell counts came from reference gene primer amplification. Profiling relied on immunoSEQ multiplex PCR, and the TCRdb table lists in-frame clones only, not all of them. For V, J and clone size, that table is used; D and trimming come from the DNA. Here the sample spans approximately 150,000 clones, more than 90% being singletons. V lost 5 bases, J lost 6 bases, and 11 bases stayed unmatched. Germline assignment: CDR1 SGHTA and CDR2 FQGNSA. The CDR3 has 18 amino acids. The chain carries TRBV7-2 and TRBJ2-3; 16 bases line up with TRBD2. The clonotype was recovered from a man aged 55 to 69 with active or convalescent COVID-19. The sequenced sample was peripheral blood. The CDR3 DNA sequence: TGTGCCAGCAGCCCGGGACTAGCGGGAGGGCTTTCTATTGATACGCAGTATTTT. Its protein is CASSPGLAGGLSIDTQYF.